The rows below give T cell receptor beta chains drawn from one sample of a study of early T cells in non-severe SARS-CoV-2 infection. TCRdb re-analysed the 5' RACE reads in MiXCR, keeping a single row per CDR3 protein. The sample consists of 85,000 to 100,000 distinct CDR3 sequences, 13% of them appearing once. Sequences were obtained from whole blood. The source of these receptors is an adult who was a healthcare worker with PCR-confirmed SARS-CoV-2 infection or an uninfected control (not recorded which). Both conserved end residues are part of each CDR3. A D gene is named only where the DNA matches it firmly. Some rows have no size entry. The others give once, few or many, or a class for an expanded clone.

CDR3aa: CASSDPGQTISGANVLTF
CDR3nt: TGCGCCAGCAGCGATCCGGGACAGACGATATCCGGGGCCAACGTCCTGACTTTC
v_gene: TRBV5-1
abundance: -
j_gene: TRBJ2-6
d_gene: TRBD1

CDR3aa: CSAFLPRAEAFF
CDR3nt: TGCAGTGCTTTCCTTCCTCGGGCTGAAGCTTTCTTT
v_gene: TRBV20-1
abundance: few
j_gene: TRBJ1-1
d_gene: -

CDR3aa: CASSYRQPPTNYGYTF
CDR3nt: TGTGCCAGCAGCTACCGACAGCCCCCCACTAACTATGGCTACACCTTC
v_gene: TRBV11-2
abundance: -
j_gene: TRBJ1-2
d_gene: -

CDR3aa: CASSHWGMDKNYGYTF
CDR3nt: TGCGCCAGCAGCCACTGGGGAATGGACAAAAACTATGGCTACACCTTC
v_gene: TRBV4-3
abundance: many
j_gene: TRBJ1-2
d_gene: -

CDR3aa: CASSFGTGPSNTEAFF
CDR3nt: TGTGCCAGCAGCTTCGGGACAGGGCCCTCGAACACTGAAGCTTTCTTT
v_gene: TRBV5-6
abundance: -
j_gene: TRBJ1-1
d_gene: TRBD1

CDR3aa: CSASPGLKGYNEQFF
CDR3nt: TGCAGTGCCAGCCCGGGACTAAAAGGTTACAATGAGCAGTTCTTC
v_gene: TRBV20-1
abundance: -
j_gene: TRBJ2-1
d_gene: TRBD2

CDR3aa: CASSVGRGTEAFF
CDR3nt: TGTGCCAGCAGTGTGGGGAGGGGCACTGAAGCTTTCTTT
v_gene: TRBV25-1
abundance: -
j_gene: TRBJ1-1
d_gene: -

CDR3aa: CASTGGGGNSPLHF
CDR3nt: TGTGCCAGCACGGGCGGTGGTGGTAATTCACCCCTCCACTTT
v_gene: TRBV28
abundance: -
j_gene: TRBJ1-6
d_gene: -

CDR3aa: CASSLSGYEQFF
CDR3nt: TGTGCCAGCAGCTTATCCGGCTATGAGCAGTTCTTC
v_gene: TRBV11-1
abundance: many
j_gene: TRBJ2-1
d_gene: -

CDR3aa: CASSSRWDRSTYEQYF
CDR3nt: TGTGCCAGCAGTTCCCGTTGGGACAGGAGCACCTACGAGCAGTACTTC
v_gene: TRBV12-3/TRBV12-4
abundance: many
j_gene: TRBJ2-7
d_gene: TRBD1

CDR3aa: CASSETGIQETQYF
CDR3nt: TGCGCCAGCAGCGAAACAGGGATCCAGGAGACCCAGTACTTC
v_gene: TRBV4-1
abundance: few
j_gene: TRBJ2-5
d_gene: -